The rows below give T cell receptor beta chains drawn from one sample of a study of technical replicates of blood from four donors. The repertoire was sequenced with immunoSEQ multiplex PCR; TCRdb's copy has only in-frame clones and lacks some. The top ten clones hold around 0.3% of a sample with approximately 97,000 clones, around 96% of them seen once. The sequencing sample was made of T cells isolated from PBMCs. The source is a human donor in good health. Each CDR3 is given with its conserved first and last residue. The D gene is left open where the match is weak. Size is stated for part of the rows, as once, few or many counts, or as a class when the clone is expanded.

V gene	clone size	D gene	J gene	CDR3 protein
TRBV2	few	-	TRBJ1-5	CASEVSINQPQHF
TRBV6-5	once	-	TRBJ1-1	CASSYQGSNTEAFF
TRBV30	-	-	TRBJ2-3	CAWSVLVTTDTQYF
TRBV10-2	-	-	TRBJ1-4	CASMVREDEKLFF
TRBV6-1	-	-	TRBJ2-2	CASSEVGLITGELFF
TRBV28	once	TRBD1	TRBJ1-1	CASSPPGQENTEAFF
TRBV6-5	once	TRBD1	TRBJ1-2	CASSYSFTGEGGYTF
TRBV6-1	once	TRBD2	TRBJ2-3	CASILAGTQYF
TRBV30	-	TRBD2	TRBJ2-7	CAWSPKPGDYLYSYEQYF
TRBV19	-	TRBD2	TRBJ2-7	CASSSGRRNYEQYF
TRBV10-3	-	TRBD1	TRBJ2-7	CAIRPGTGGYEQYF
TRBV2	once	TRBD2	TRBJ2-3	CATQYSGASTDTQYF
TRBV7-2	-	-	TRBJ2-5	CASSSAELGGTLAQETQYF
TRBV4-3	-	-	TRBJ2-7	CASSQEGHEPTYEQYF
TRBV9	-	-	TRBJ2-1	CASSVGGRVSYNEQFF
TRBV9	-	TRBD2	TRBJ2-7	CASSATLAAFYYEQYF
TRBV11-2	-	TRBD1	TRBJ2-7	CASSLDSGQGISYEQYF
TRBV29-1	-	TRBD1	TRBJ2-3	CSVSRGLETDTQYF
TRBV13	-	TRBD1	TRBJ2-7	CASRYRGNEQYF
TRBV6-5	-	TRBD1	TRBJ1-2	CATNDRGPWGYTF
TRBV5-4	once	TRBD2	TRBJ2-1	CASSFDPPSGRDEQFF
TRBV2	once	TRBD1	TRBJ1-2	CASKWGQGLYGYTF
TRBV27	few	-	TRBJ1-1	CASSQQGMNTEAFF
TRBV7-8	-	TRBD1	TRBJ1-3	CASSWDKGYRGPGNTIYF
TRBV6-5	-	-	TRBJ1-5	CASSLYGESNQPQHF
TRBV6-6	-	TRBD2	TRBJ2-3	CASSWGGTSGGETQYF
TRBV5-1	-	-	TRBJ1-2	CASSLAAGIGYGYTF
TRBV2	few	-	TRBJ2-4	CASTAGNIQYF
TRBV5-6	once	TRBD1	TRBJ1-4	CASSRLTGVVEKLFF
TRBV25-1	-	-	TRBJ2-2	CASGSRDTHGELFF
TRBV10-3	-	-	TRBJ1-5	CAISESKGREQPQHF
TRBV4-1	-	-	TRBJ2-5	CASSHPEGQETQYF
TRBV27	-	TRBD1	TRBJ2-5	CASSLKTGRVGETQYF
TRBV25-1	-	TRBD1	TRBJ1-2	CASTGTDYGYTF
TRBV29-1	-	-	TRBJ2-1	CSVVPGQILNNEQFF
TRBV2	-	TRBD2	TRBJ2-5	CASYPPGREGRETQYF
TRBV9	-	TRBD2	TRBJ2-5	CASSVDELAGQETQYF
TRBV30	-	-	TRBJ1-1	CAGADSRVAFF
TRBV5-4	-	-	TRBJ1-2	CASSLAGGLGYTF
TRBV2	-	-	TRBJ2-7	CASSEGAGPYEQYF
TRBV11-2	-	TRBD2	TRBJ2-2	CASSYRASGSTGELFF
TRBV30	-	-	TRBJ1-6	CAWSAGENSPLHF
TRBV2	-	TRBD1	TRBJ2-6	CASSQGSAGANVLTF
TRBV30	-	TRBD2	TRBJ2-7	CAWRAGTSGTLGNEQYF
TRBV7-9	-	-	TRBJ1-3	CAVGAPKSSGNTIYF
TRBV10-3	-	TRBD2	TRBJ2-7	CAIVREEGEQYF
TRBV6-1	-	TRBD2	TRBJ2-5	CASSEAGGPTQYF
TRBV7-9	-	-	TRBJ1-5	CASSLGGAGNQPQHF
TRBV15	-	-	TRBJ1-5	CATSRDHRPQHF
TRBV29-1	once	-	TRBJ2-1	CSVDGWAGSDNEQFF
TRBV11-2	-	-	TRBJ2-3	CASSPRAHLPDTQYF
TRBV28	-	-	TRBJ2-5	CASSLIDKIETQYF
TRBV29-1	-	TRBD1	TRBJ2-7	CSVGDRAYEQYF
TRBV7-2	-	-	TRBJ1-2	CASSPPGQTNYGYTF
TRBV9	-	TRBD1	TRBJ2-7	CASNSGTGLNEQYF
TRBV28	few	-	TRBJ1-5	CASSGSQVYNQPQHF
TRBV5-1	once	-	TRBJ2-7	CASSDGLGFDREQYF
TRBV5-6	-	TRBD1	TRBJ2-7	CASSLRQGALGEQYF